The T cell receptor beta chain under discussion was sequenced for a study of blood T cell repertoires in COVID-19. As for the study in general: Italy, Spain and the United States were the sources of the convalescent and acute COVID-19 samples. Sources were T cells, B-cell-depleted T cells, or PBMCs; the material itself was cDNA or gDNA.

In the authors' workflow: For nucleated cells, counts were estimated from reference gene primer amplification. Measured with immunoSEQ multiplex PCR; TCRdb has only the in-frame clones, and not every one. Clone size and V and J calls were adopted from that table, with D and trimming inferred from the DNA. This table has about 300,000 clones, over 80% appearing once. Looked up from germline, CDR1 is LNHNV and CDR2 is YYDKDF (reference sequence). Trimming stripped 1 base from V and 7 bases from J, with 5 bases between. The CDR3 is made up of 12 amino acids. The TCR was taken from a woman in her 40s who had recovered from COVID-19. The V call is TRBV15, the J call TRBJ1-5; D is undetermined. The sample comprised peripheral blood. The DNA of the CDR3 is TGTGCCACCAGCAGAGGAGAACAGCCCCAGCATTTT. Its protein is CATSRGEQPQHF.